In this sample, the clone carrying this T cell receptor (beta chain) turned up a few times. This entry is derived from a study of blood T cell repertoires in COVID-19. Study processing details: Reference gene primer amplification gave estimated nucleated cell counts. Assay used: immunoSEQ multiplex PCR; TCRdb lists only in-frame clones, some missing. That table furnishes V, J and clone size, whereas the DNA furnished D and trimming. The data show more than 200,000 clones, with around 80% seen just once and about 1.5% held by the top ten. The CDR3 spans 13 residues. Per the germline V gene, CDR1 is LGHDT and CDR2 is YNNKEL (reference sequence). With 4 bases clipped from V and 8 bases from J, the junction kept 5 bases outside the gene matches.

The receptor comes from a woman aged 40 to 50 who had recovered from COVID-19. The specimen was peripheral blood. J is TRBJ2-1 and V is TRBV3-1 (or the pseudogene TRBV3-2), with TRBD1 identical over 7 bases. The CDR3 loop is CASSLAGTDEQFF. Written as DNA, the CDR3 is TGTGCCAGCAGCCTTGCCGGGACAGATGAGCAGTTCTTC.